This TCR beta chain was captured by sequencing in a study of early stage breast cancer tumors. From germline, CDR1 is LNHDA and CDR2 SQIVND (reference sequence). The CDR3 spans 14 residues. V lost 5 bases and J 2 bases, leaving 11 bases between the germline ends. TCRdb keeps only in-frame clones here, not all; method: immunoSEQ multiplex PCR. The sample records tens of thousands of clones, 72% being singletons. The study, taken as a whole, reports: Bulk DNA sequencing of unsorted cells missed chain pairing and markers. Tumors had roughly 2.6-fold higher T cell density than normal breast. Blood repertoires resembled normal breast more than tumor.

Of note for this clone: The target antigen is unknown.

Sequencing input: blood. This chain links TRBV19 with TRBJ2-3; tentative D call: TRBD2 (7 bases). This clonotype was obtained from a person aged 45 to 59 with breast cancer. The CDR3 DNA sequence: TGTGCCAGTAGTCGCGGGGGCACCACAGATACGCAGTATTTT. Translation gives CASSRGGTTDTQYF. Together with reference TRBV19 and TRBJ2-3, the CDR3 gives the full variable domain: DGGITQSPKYLFRKEGQNVTLSCEQNLNHDAMYWYRQDPGQGLRLIYYSQIVNDFQKGDIAEGYSVSREKKESFPLTVTSAQKNPTAFYLCASSRGGTTDTQYFGPGTRLTVL.